Listed below are T cell receptor beta chains from one sample, sequenced in a study of regulatory T cells in long-lasting Graves disease. TCRdb independently ran MiXCR on the multiplex PCR reads; one entry per CDR3 protein. This sample has a few hundred thousand distinct CDR3 sequences; approximately 15% occur once, and the top ten carry 25% to 30%. The same data also contributed to another study, on T cells in Graves' hyperthyroidism and ophthalmopathy.

Sequencing was performed on peripheral blood mononuclear cells (PBMCs), taken at new diagnosis, from a patient treated with antithyroid drugs. The receptors derive from a man aged 40-49 years with Graves disease. Each CDR3 is given with its conserved first and last residue. The order of the fields is J gene, clone size, D gene, V gene, CDR3 protein, CDR3 DNA. The D gene is left open where the match is weak. Only part of the rows carry a size: once, few, many, or a class if the clone is expanded.

j_call: TRBJ1-4
clone_size: few
d_call: -
v_call: TRBV20-1
cdr3_aa: CSARVSGATNEKLFF
cdr3_nt: TGCAGTGCTAGAGTGTCTGGGGCAACTAATGAAAAACTGTTTTTT

j_call: TRBJ2-2
clone_size: many
d_call: -
v_call: TRBV12-3/TRBV12-4
cdr3_aa: CASSIRGTGELFF
cdr3_nt: TGTGCCAGCAGTATCCGGGGCACCGGGGAGCTGTTTTTT

j_call: TRBJ2-1
clone_size: few
d_call: -
v_call: TRBV7-9
cdr3_aa: CASSLVAVDEQFF
cdr3_nt: TGTGCCAGCAGCTTAGTGGCAGTCGATGAGCAGTTCTTC

j_call: TRBJ1-1
clone_size: many
d_call: -
v_call: TRBV12-3/TRBV12-4
cdr3_aa: CASSWVGPNTEAFF
cdr3_nt: TGTGCCAGCAGTTGGGTCGGACCGAACACTGAAGCTTTCTTT

j_call: TRBJ2-3
clone_size: many
d_call: -
v_call: TRBV7-9
cdr3_aa: CASASDHLLDTQYF
cdr3_nt: TGTGCCAGCGCGTCAGACCACCTGCTAGATACGCAGTATTTT

j_call: TRBJ1-1
clone_size: few
d_call: -
v_call: TRBV10-3
cdr3_aa: CAISESGQMNTEAFF
cdr3_nt: TGTGCCATCAGTGAGTCCGGACAGATGAACACTGAAGCTTTCTTT

j_call: TRBJ2-5
clone_size: few
d_call: -
v_call: TRBV15
cdr3_aa: CTTSPGLQETQYF
cdr3_nt: TGTACCACCAGTCCGGGGTTACAAGAGACCCAGTACTTC

j_call: TRBJ2-7
clone_size: few
d_call: TRBD2
v_call: TRBV12-5
cdr3_aa: CASGLVAGRWSYEQYF
cdr3_nt: TGTGCTAGTGGTTTGGTAGCCGGGAGGTGGTCCTACGAGCAGTACTTC

j_call: TRBJ2-3
clone_size: many
d_call: -
v_call: TRBV3-1
cdr3_aa: CASSQADTQYF
cdr3_nt: TGTGCCAGCAGCCAAGCAGATACGCAGTATTTT

j_call: TRBJ2-3
clone_size: many
d_call: TRBD1
v_call: TRBV6-2/TRBV6-3
cdr3_aa: CASTQGQGTDTQYF
cdr3_nt: TGTGCCAGCACTCAGGGACAGGGCACAGATACGCAGTATTTT

j_call: TRBJ2-3
clone_size: many
d_call: -
v_call: TRBV20-1
cdr3_aa: CSARDMGHPSTDTQYF
cdr3_nt: TGCAGTGCTAGAGATATGGGACACCCTAGCACAGATACGCAGTATTTT

j_call: TRBJ2-7
clone_size: -
d_call: -
v_call: TRBV2
cdr3_aa: CASSGSTGPTYEQYF
cdr3_nt: TGTGCCAGCAGTGGATCCACAGGGCCAACCTACGAGCAGTACTTC

j_call: TRBJ1-4
clone_size: -
d_call: TRBD1
v_call: TRBV28
cdr3_aa: CASSLTGAATNEKLFF
cdr3_nt: TGTGCCAGCAGTTTGACAGGGGCCGCAACTAATGAAAAACTGTTTTTT

j_call: TRBJ2-2
clone_size: few
d_call: -
v_call: TRBV5-1
cdr3_aa: CASSWRPGADTGELFF
cdr3_nt: TGCGCCAGCAGCTGGAGGCCGGGGGCGGACACCGGGGAGCTGTTTTTT

j_call: TRBJ1-6
clone_size: -
d_call: TRBD1
v_call: TRBV12-5
cdr3_aa: CASGPGQENSPLHF
cdr3_nt: TGTGCTAGTGGCCCGGGACAGGAGAATTCACCCCTCCACTTT

j_call: TRBJ2-5
clone_size: -
d_call: TRBD1
v_call: TRBV7-9
cdr3_aa: CASEGAKTQYF
cdr3_nt: TGTGCCAGCGAGGGGGCGAAGACCCAGTACTTC

j_call: TRBJ2-1
clone_size: many
d_call: TRBD2
v_call: TRBV28
cdr3_aa: CASSTRVPGLAGVVDEQFF
cdr3_nt: TGTGCCAGCAGTACAAGGGTCCCGGGACTAGCGGGGGTAGTCGATGAGCAGTTCTTC

j_call: TRBJ2-4
clone_size: -
d_call: -
v_call: TRBV14
cdr3_aa: CASSQAAGLAKNIQYF
cdr3_nt: TGTGCCAGCAGCCAAGCCGCGGGGTTAGCCAAAAACATTCAGTACTTC

j_call: TRBJ1-1
clone_size: many
d_call: -
v_call: TRBV5-1
cdr3_aa: CASSPKTVNTEAFF
cdr3_nt: TGCGCCAGCAGCCCCAAGACGGTTAACACTGAAGCTTTCTTT

j_call: TRBJ2-7
clone_size: many
d_call: -
v_call: TRBV18
cdr3_aa: CASSPLGQYEQYF
cdr3_nt: TGTGCCAGCTCACCACTTGGACAATACGAGCAGTACTTC

j_call: TRBJ2-3
clone_size: many
d_call: TRBD2
v_call: TRBV28
cdr3_aa: CASSSTSGGAFATQYF
cdr3_nt: TGTGCCAGCAGTTCCACTAGCGGGGGGGCCTTCGCGACGCAGTATTTT

j_call: TRBJ1-2
clone_size: few
d_call: TRBD1
v_call: TRBV18
cdr3_aa: CASSPRTGGSYGYTF
cdr3_nt: TGTGCCAGCTCACCTAGGACAGGGGGCAGCTATGGCTACACCTTC

j_call: TRBJ2-2
clone_size: many
d_call: -
v_call: TRBV11-2
cdr3_aa: CASSLHAGADTGELFF
cdr3_nt: TGTGCCAGCAGCTTGCACGCGGGGGCGGACACCGGGGAGCTGTTTTTT

j_call: TRBJ1-1
clone_size: many
d_call: -
v_call: TRBV20-1
cdr3_aa: CSARRTDTEAFF
cdr3_nt: TGCAGTGCTAGACGCACCGACACTGAAGCTTTCTTT

j_call: TRBJ2-5
clone_size: many
d_call: TRBD1
v_call: TRBV6-2/TRBV6-3
cdr3_aa: CASSYGQELRETQYF
cdr3_nt: TGTGCCAGCAGTTACGGACAGGAGTTAAGAGAGACCCAGTACTTC

j_call: TRBJ1-3
clone_size: many
d_call: -
v_call: TRBV12-3/TRBV12-4
cdr3_aa: CASSLPDLYSGNTIYF
cdr3_nt: TGTGCCAGCAGTCTTCCCGATCTTTACTCTGGAAACACCATATATTTT

j_call: TRBJ1-4
clone_size: few
d_call: TRBD1
v_call: TRBV7-2
cdr3_aa: CASSPSTGLHEKLFF
cdr3_nt: TGTGCCAGCAGCCCCTCGACAGGGTTGCATGAAAAACTGTTTTTT

j_call: TRBJ1-6
clone_size: many
d_call: -
v_call: TRBV2
cdr3_aa: CASSEEVALHF
cdr3_nt: TGTGCCAGCAGTGAAGAGGTTGCCCTCCACTTT

j_call: TRBJ2-7
clone_size: many
d_call: TRBD2
v_call: TRBV28
cdr3_aa: CASRGTSSYEQYF
cdr3_nt: TGTGCCAGCAGGGGGACTAGCTCCTACGAGCAGTACTTC

j_call: TRBJ1-6
clone_size: many
d_call: -
v_call: TRBV18
cdr3_aa: CASSPRNNSPLHF
cdr3_nt: TGTGCCAGCTCACCACGGAATAATTCACCCCTCCACTTT

j_call: TRBJ2-3
clone_size: few
d_call: TRBD2
v_call: TRBV6-4
cdr3_aa: CASTERGLAGGTDTQYF
cdr3_nt: TGTGCCAGCACAGAGAGGGGACTAGCGGGAGGGACAGATACGCAGTATTTT

j_call: TRBJ2-5
clone_size: many
d_call: TRBD1
v_call: TRBV12-3/TRBV12-4
cdr3_aa: CASRRDRAQQETQYF
cdr3_nt: TGTGCCAGCAGACGGGACAGGGCACAGCAAGAGACCCAGTACTTC

j_call: TRBJ2-2
clone_size: -
d_call: -
v_call: TRBV24-1
cdr3_aa: CATSDTDSFGELFF
cdr3_nt: TGTGCCACCAGTGATACTGATAGTTTCGGGGAGCTGTTTTTT

j_call: TRBJ1-5
clone_size: many
d_call: -
v_call: TRBV28
cdr3_aa: CASSDLQLRGSNQPQHF
cdr3_nt: TGTGCCAGCAGTGATCTGCAGCTCCGGGGGAGCAATCAGCCCCAGCATTTT

j_call: TRBJ1-1
clone_size: -
d_call: TRBD1
v_call: TRBV9
cdr3_aa: CASSASDRVFAEAFF
cdr3_nt: TGTGCCAGCAGCGCCTCGGACAGGGTCTTTGCTGAAGCTTTCTTT

j_call: TRBJ1-5
clone_size: many
d_call: TRBD1
v_call: TRBV5-1
cdr3_aa: CASSLSGGFNQPQHF
cdr3_nt: TGCGCCAGCAGCTTGTCAGGGGGCTTCAATCAGCCCCAGCATTTT

j_call: TRBJ2-7
clone_size: many
d_call: -
v_call: TRBV28
cdr3_aa: CASSAPRGTSYEQYF
cdr3_nt: TGTGCCAGCAGTGCACCCAGGGGAACCTCCTACGAGCAGTACTTC

j_call: TRBJ2-5
clone_size: many
d_call: -
v_call: TRBV10-3
cdr3_aa: CAVATGSETQYF
cdr3_nt: TGTGCCGTAGCAACAGGGTCGGAGACCCAGTACTTC

j_call: TRBJ2-5
clone_size: many
d_call: TRBD2
v_call: TRBV28
cdr3_aa: CASSNSGGVTQYF
cdr3_nt: TGTGCCAGCAGCAATTCGGGGGGTGTGACCCAGTACTTC

j_call: TRBJ2-5
clone_size: many
d_call: -
v_call: TRBV7-2
cdr3_aa: CASSLKRAMAQETQYF
cdr3_nt: TGTGCCAGCAGCTTAAAACGTGCCATGGCCCAAGAGACCCAGTACTTC

j_call: TRBJ2-1
clone_size: few
d_call: -
v_call: TRBV7-9
cdr3_aa: CASSSNRGRLYEQFF
cdr3_nt: TGTGCCAGCAGCTCGAACCGTGGCCGTTTGTATGAGCAGTTCTTC

j_call: TRBJ2-7
clone_size: many
d_call: TRBD1
v_call: TRBV18
cdr3_aa: CASSQYTGVEQYF
cdr3_nt: TGTGCCAGCTCACAATATACAGGGGTCGAGCAGTACTTC

j_call: TRBJ1-1
clone_size: many
d_call: -
v_call: TRBV28
cdr3_aa: CASINQMNTEAFF
cdr3_nt: TGTGCCAGCATCAACCAGATGAACACTGAAGCTTTCTTT

j_call: TRBJ2-5
clone_size: -
d_call: -
v_call: TRBV24-1
cdr3_aa: CATSDSKSGSETQYF
cdr3_nt: TGTGCCACCAGTGATTCAAAATCGGGGAGTGAGACCCAGTACTTC

j_call: TRBJ1-2
clone_size: many
d_call: -
v_call: TRBV27
cdr3_aa: CASSLWPGGGYTF
cdr3_nt: TGTGCCAGCAGTTTATGGCCTGGGGGTGGCTACACCTTC

j_call: TRBJ1-6
clone_size: -
d_call: -
v_call: TRBV7-9
cdr3_aa: CASSLGGVRNSPLHF
cdr3_nt: TGTGCCAGCAGCTTAGGCGGCGTCCGGAATTCACCCCTCCACTTT

j_call: TRBJ1-3
clone_size: many
d_call: -
v_call: TRBV6-2/TRBV6-3
cdr3_aa: CASSLLGSSGNTIYF
cdr3_nt: TGTGCCAGCAGTTTACTGGGGTCCTCTGGAAACACCATATATTTT

j_call: TRBJ2-1
clone_size: few
d_call: TRBD1
v_call: TRBV20-1
cdr3_aa: CSAGRTGENEQFF
cdr3_nt: TGCAGTGCTGGCCGGACAGGGGAAAATGAGCAGTTCTTC

j_call: TRBJ1-3
clone_size: few
d_call: -
v_call: TRBV12-3/TRBV12-4
cdr3_aa: CASCRAGNTIYF
cdr3_nt: TGTGCCAGCTGCAGGGCTGGAAACACCATATATTTT

j_call: TRBJ1-6
clone_size: many
d_call: -
v_call: TRBV28
cdr3_aa: CASTAGVGGSPLHF
cdr3_nt: TGTGCCAGCACCGCAGGAGTCGGAGGATCACCCCTCCACTTT

j_call: TRBJ2-5
clone_size: many
d_call: TRBD2
v_call: TRBV7-2
cdr3_aa: CASSLGLSTTETQYF
cdr3_nt: TGTGCCAGCAGCTTGGGACTATCGACTACAGAGACCCAGTACTTC

j_call: TRBJ1-1
clone_size: -
d_call: -
v_call: TRBV5-1
cdr3_aa: CASRYRTDTDTEAFF
cdr3_nt: TGCGCCAGCAGATATAGGACGGATACAGACACTGAAGCTTTCTTT

j_call: TRBJ2-5
clone_size: -
d_call: TRBD2
v_call: TRBV6-5
cdr3_aa: CASRKLAGVGETQYF
cdr3_nt: TGTGCCAGCAGGAAACTAGCGGGGGTAGGAGAGACCCAGTACTTC

j_call: TRBJ1-1
clone_size: many
d_call: TRBD1
v_call: TRBV5-1
cdr3_aa: CASSADRGTEAFF
cdr3_nt: TGTGCCAGCAGCGCGGACAGGGGTACTGAAGCTTTCTTT

j_call: TRBJ2-7
clone_size: many
d_call: -
v_call: TRBV20-1
cdr3_aa: CSATRGHEQYF
cdr3_nt: TGCAGTGCCACTAGGGGCCACGAGCAGTACTTC

j_call: TRBJ2-7
clone_size: -
d_call: -
v_call: TRBV20-1
cdr3_aa: CSARDRPDGHANF
cdr3_nt: TGCAGTGCTAGAGATCGCCCCGACGGCCACGCGAACTTC